These T cell receptor beta chains were read from a single sample in a study of blood T cell repertoires in COVID-19. Profiling relied on immunoSEQ multiplex PCR, and the TCRdb table lists in-frame clones only, not all of them. Of 100,000 to 150,000 clones listed, about 86% are singletons. The sequencing sample was made of peripheral blood. The receptors derive from a woman in her 50s with acute or convalescent COVID-19. CDR3s include the opening cysteine and the closing phenylalanine or tryptophan. D genes are given only for firm matches. Not every row has a clone size; where given, it reads once, few, many or a size class.

cdr3_aa cdr3_nt clone_size j_call d_call v_call
CASSSHLAGYTDTQYF TGTGCCAGCAGTTCCCATTTAGCGGGGTACACAGATACGCAGTATTTT NA TRBJ2-3 TRBD2 TRBV28
CASSHATGTGYEKLFF TGTGCCAGCAGCCATGCGACCGGGACAGGGTATGAAAAACTGTTTTTT NA TRBJ1-4 TRBD1 TRBV14
CASSWGGSYGYTF TGTGCCAGCAGTTGGGGGGGCAGCTATGGCTACACCTTC NA TRBJ1-2 NA TRBV6-4
CASSGGLFHTEAFF TGCGCCAGCAGCGGGGGACTTTTTCACACTGAAGCTTTCTTT NA TRBJ1-1 NA TRBV5-1
CATSDFSDEQFF TGTGCCACCAGTGATTTTTCCGATGAGCAGTTCTTC NA TRBJ2-1 NA TRBV24-1
CASSPGGSGNTIYF TGTGCCAGTAGCCCAGGTGGTTCTGGAAACACCATATATTTT NA TRBJ1-3 NA TRBV19
CASSQEGTGRADTEAFF TGTGCCAGCAGCCAAGAAGGGACAGGGAGGGCAGACACTGAAGCTTTCTTT NA TRBJ1-1 TRBD1 TRBV3-1/TRBV3-2
CASSRNTGTGRTEAFF TGTGCCAGCAGCCGAAATACCGGGACAGGGAGGACTGAAGCTTTCTTT NA TRBJ1-1 TRBD1 TRBV3-1/TRBV3-2
CASSQEGLEYNEQFF TGCGCCAGCAGCCAAGAGGGACTAGAGTACAATGAGCAGTTCTTC NA TRBJ2-1 TRBD2 TRBV4-1
CASSLVRSQGGNYGYTF TGTGCCAGCAGCTTAGTGAGGTCCCAGGGAGGTAACTATGGCTACACCTTC NA TRBJ1-2 NA TRBV11-2
CASSQGGGAETQYF TGCGCCAGCAGCCAAGGCGGGGGGGCCGAGACCCAGTACTTC NA TRBJ2-5 TRBD2 TRBV4-1
CASSTGKTGNTIYF TGTGCCAGTAGTACAGGGAAGACTGGAAACACCATATATTTT NA TRBJ1-3 NA TRBV19
CASSLAGNQPQHF TGTGCCAGCAGTTTGGCGGGGAATCAGCCCCAGCATTTT NA TRBJ1-5 NA TRBV12-3/TRBV12-4
CASSEAGTVELGNEKLFF TGTGCCAGCAGTGAGGCCGGGACAGTAGAATTGGGTAATGAAAAACTGTTTTTT NA TRBJ1-4 TRBD1 TRBV25-1
CASSLGDLPTNEKLFF TGCGCCAGCAGCTTGGGGGACTTACCAACTAATGAAAAACTGTTTTTT NA TRBJ1-4 NA TRBV5-1
CASKSHQGARGDTQYF TGTGCCAGTAAATCTCATCAGGGGGCGCGAGGAGATACGCAGTATTTT NA TRBJ2-3 TRBD1 TRBV19
CASSLKGGTGELFF TGTGCCAGCAGCCTTAAGGGAGGCACCGGGGAGCTGTTTTTT once TRBJ2-2 NA TRBV3-1/TRBV3-2
CASSFPGQGILGNQPQHF TGTGCCAGCAGCTTTCCGGGACAGGGAATATTAGGCAATCAGCCCCAGCATTTT NA TRBJ1-5 TRBD1 TRBV7-6
CASSESLYGYTF TGTGCCAGCAGTGAATCTCTCTATGGCTACACCTTC NA TRBJ1-2 NA TRBV2
CASSIDTGGDEQFF TGTGCCAGTAGTATCGATACAGGGGGGGATGAGCAGTTCTTC few TRBJ2-1 NA TRBV19
CASSLWAMADTQYF TGTGCCAGCAGCTTATGGGCCATGGCAGATACGCAGTATTTT NA TRBJ2-3 NA TRBV11-2
CASSPAVGGVNTGELFF TGTGCCAGCAGCCCCGCGGTGGGAGGGGTGAACACCGGGGAGCTGTTTTTT NA TRBJ2-2 TRBD2 TRBV4-2
CASSSPFGDGLGYTF TGTGCCAGCAGCTCCCCGTTCGGGGACGGACTAGGGTACACCTTC few TRBJ1-2 NA TRBV11-2
CASTRTGTNTEAFF TGTGCCAGCACCCGGACAGGAACGAACACTGAAGCTTTCTTT NA TRBJ1-1 TRBD1 TRBV6-5
CASSGAPGSGNTIYF TGCGCCAGCAGCGGAGCGCCCGGCTCTGGAAACACCATATATTTT NA TRBJ1-3 NA TRBV5-1
CATSRDGSSGNTIYF TGTGCCACCAGCAGAGATGGGAGCTCTGGAAACACCATATATTTT NA TRBJ1-3 NA TRBV15
CASSLPGTTRETQYF TGTGCCAGCAGCTTACCAGGAACTACTAGGGAGACCCAGTACTTC NA TRBJ2-5 NA TRBV7-9
CASSSGLAGVSGEQFF TGTGCCAGCAGCTCAGGACTAGCGGGAGTATCGGGTGAGCAGTTCTTC once TRBJ2-1 TRBD2 TRBV11-3
CANRPGTGTAAFF TGTGCCAACCGCCCCGGGACAGGAACTGCTGCTTTCTTT NA TRBJ1-1 TRBD1 TRBV6-5
CAWNGEYTEAFF TGTGCCTGGAATGGGGAGTACACTGAAGCTTTCTTT NA TRBJ1-1 NA TRBV30
CASYGTGNYGYTF TGTGCCAGCTACGGGACAGGGAACTATGGCTACACCTTC NA TRBJ1-2 TRBD1 TRBV5-4
CASSLGETDTQYF TGTGCCAGCAGCTTAGGGGAGACAGATACGCAGTATTTT NA TRBJ2-3 NA TRBV11-3
CASSIWRGEAFF TGTGCCAGTAGTATATGGAGGGGAGAAGCTTTCTTT NA TRBJ1-1 NA TRBV19
CASNSLAGWTF TGTGCCAGCAATTCCCTGGCAGGGTGGACCTTT NA TRBJ1-4 NA TRBV28
CASSLQETQYF TGTGCCAGCAGTTTACAAGAGACCCAGTACTTC NA TRBJ2-5 NA TRBV2
CASSQDRGQGKAFF TGTGCCAGCAGCCAAGATAGAGGACAGGGCAAAGCTTTCTTT NA TRBJ1-1 TRBD1 TRBV3-1/TRBV3-2
CASRRPGHDNEQFF TGTGCCAGCAGGAGACCGGGACACGACAATGAGCAGTTCTTC NA TRBJ2-1 NA TRBV2
CASSVQGMSNEKLFF TGTGCCAGCAGTGTCCAGGGAATGAGTAATGAAAAACTGTTTTTT NA TRBJ1-4 NA TRBV2
CATSQDRGRFVNYGYTF TGTGCCACCAGCCAAGACAGGGGGAGGTTTGTCAACTATGGCTACACCTTC NA TRBJ1-2 TRBD1 TRBV15
CATRDSNLYEQYF TGTGCCACTAGGGACAGTAATCTCTACGAGCAGTACTTC NA TRBJ2-7 TRBD1 TRBV25-1
CASSQRDSPLHF TGTGCCAGCAGCCAACGGGATTCACCCCTCCACTTT NA TRBJ1-6 NA TRBV3-1/TRBV3-2
CASSVLSGNSYNEQFF TGTGCCAGCAGCGTACTAAGCGGGAACTCCTACAATGAGCAGTTCTTC NA TRBJ2-1 TRBD2 TRBV9
CSAGQPQETQYF TGCAGCGCGGGACAGCCCCAAGAGACCCAGTACTTC NA TRBJ2-5 TRBD1 TRBV29-1
CASSSGVTEAFF TGTGCCAGCAGTTCAGGGGTCACTGAAGCTTTCTTT once TRBJ1-1 NA TRBV28
CASSIVWRTSGGTFSTDTQYF TGTGCCAGTAGTATAGTATGGCGGACTAGCGGGGGGACTTTTAGCACAGATACGCAGTATTTT NA TRBJ2-3 TRBD2 TRBV19
CAISERQGESPLHF TGTGCCATCAGTGAGAGGCAGGGGGAATCACCCCTCCACTTT NA TRBJ1-6 TRBD1 TRBV10-3
CASSSPTGYTDTQYF TGTGCCAGCAGCTCCCCGACAGGCTACACAGATACGCAGTATTTT NA TRBJ2-3 NA TRBV7-9
CASSSVLAGDSNNEQFF TGTGCCAGCAGCTCGGTCTTAGCGGGAGACTCCAACAATGAGCAGTTCTTC once TRBJ2-1 TRBD2 TRBV7-9
CASSENPSWGSNQPQHF TGTGCCAGCAGTGAAAATCCTAGCTGGGGAAGCAATCAGCCCCAGCATTTT NA TRBJ1-5 NA TRBV6-1
CASSPDRDLLYEQYF TGTGCCAGTAGCCCCGACAGGGACCTCCTCTACGAGCAGTACTTC once TRBJ2-7 TRBD1 TRBV19
CASSLWGGGETQYF TGTGCCAGCAGTTTATGGGGAGGAGGAGAGACCCAGTACTTC NA TRBJ2-5 NA TRBV27
CSVRQGNSYEQYF TGCAGCGTGCGACAGGGGAACTCCTACGAGCAGTACTTC few TRBJ2-7 TRBD1 TRBV29-1
CASSEKGVTRDSPLHF TGTGCCAGCAGTGAAAAGGGAGTCACTAGGGATTCACCCCTCCACTTT NA TRBJ1-6 NA TRBV2
CASSPLGQSYEQYF TGTGCCAGCTCACCACTTGGACAATCCTACGAGCAGTACTTC once TRBJ2-7 NA TRBV18
CASSTGQGLVPYGYTF TGTGCCAGCAGCACGGGACAGGGACTAGTTCCCTATGGCTACACCTTC NA TRBJ1-2 TRBD1 TRBV9
CASSTTSSNEQFF TGTGCCAGCAGCACGACTAGTTCGAATGAGCAGTTCTTC NA TRBJ2-1 NA TRBV7-3
CASSLGSGTSGPNYYNEQFF TGTGCCAGCTCACTTGGCTCCGGGACTAGCGGCCCGAACTACTACAATGAGCAGTTCTTC NA TRBJ2-1 TRBD2 TRBV18
CASTATGNQPQHF TGTGCCAGCACCGCGACAGGAAATCAGCCCCAGCATTTT NA TRBJ1-5 NA TRBV12-3/TRBV12-4